These 20 T cell receptor beta chains share one sample of origin, sequenced in a study of blood T cells in healthy people across ages (dated by TCRdb to 2013 to 2016). Receptors were amplified or captured by 5' RACE. TCRdb shows the sequencer as Illumina HiSeq 2500. A second roughly 7 to 11 cycle PCR used a sample-barcoded 5' primer and a J-beta primer mix. TCRdb itself trimmed the public reads at Q25 with fastp, ran MiXCR and retained productive beta chains. One record per CDR3 amino acid sequence lists the most common genes and DNA. The sample records more than 900,000 distinct CDR3 sequences, roughly a quarter of which are singletons. The ten largest make up 0.65% to 0.95% of the sample. The same sample was also studied in work on T cells of mothers and their children.

The specimen sequenced was blood. These TCRs come from a girl between 2 and 10 years old in good health.

This clonotype was counted between two and nine times. This chain uses TRBV6-2 or TRBV6-3 with TRBJ1-1; D remains unclear. Trimming left V 5 bases short and J 0 bases short, with 10 bases between. The CDR3 spans 14 residues. Germline values: CDR1 MNHEY, CDR2 SVGEGT. The CDR3 loop reads CASSLKAMNTEAFF. DNA for the CDR3: TGTGCCAGCAGTCTCAAGGCGATGAACACTGAAGCTTTCTTT.

This clonotype was picked up a small number of times. CDR3 DNA sequence: TGCAGCGTCGATCAGGAAGGGGCTGGCTACACCTTC. It specifies CSVDQEGAGYTF. The rearrangement uses TRBV29-1 and TRBJ1-2, with D possibly TRBD1 on 5 matching bases. V lost 6 bases to trimming and J lost 7 bases, with 15 bases between them. The CDR3 is 12 amino acids. Per the germline V gene, CDR1 is SQVTM and CDR2 is ANQGSEA.

In this sample, this clonotype turned up a few times. One end of the junction fails to match germline, which may point to a read error. The CDR3 sequence is CASSLDGKPNNEQFF. The CDR3 coding sequence is TGTGCCAGTAGCTTAGACGGCAAGCCAAACAATGAGCAGTTCTTC. The genes are TRBV13 and TRBJ2-1; D gene unclear. CDR1 and CDR2 (germline): PRHDT, FYEKMQ (reference sequence). CDR3 length equals 15 residues.

The chain uses TRBV6-1 and TRBJ1-2; D ambiguous. CDR1 MNHNS and CDR2 SASEGT come from the germline V gene. The CDR3 totals 14 residues. Trimming shortened V by 1 base and J by 6 bases, and 12 bases separated the two germline ends. CDR3 residues: CASSEVNGGDGYTF. CDR3 coding DNA: TGTGCCAGCAGTGAAGTTAATGGAGGAGATGGCTACACCTTC.

This clonotype has just a few counts. V gene TRBV12-3 or TRBV12-4 combines with J gene TRBJ2-7, with D possibly being TRBD2 (7 bases). V was trimmed by 0 bases and J by 2 bases, leaving 8 bases between them. The CDR3 sequence is 14 residues long. In DNA, the CDR3 is TGTGCCAGCAGTTTAGCGCGGGGGCCCTACGAGCAGTACTTC. Translated, it gives CASSLARGPYEQYF.

This clonotype was observed many times. The J gene is TRBJ2-5, the V gene TRBV4-1; the match to TRBD2 covers 8 bases. Trimming cost V 0 bases and J 4 bases; bases outside gene matches: 4. CDR1 and CDR2 (germline): MGHRA, YSYEKL. The CDR3 spans 15 residues. This chain's CDR3 is CASSQEAGLAETQYF. DNA of the CDR3: TGCGCCAGCAGCCAAGAGGCAGGACTAGCAGAGACCCAGTACTTC.

This clonotype turned up a few times. The gene calls are TRBV2 and TRBJ2-4; D is undetermined. The V gene's germline CDR1 is SNHLY and CDR2 FYNNEI. V lost 8 bases and J lost 0, with 14 bases in between. This CDR3 region has 15 residues. This CDR3 is CASSMVSLAKNIQYF. CDR3 DNA: TGTGCCAGCTCCATGGTTTCCCTAGCCAAAAACATTCAGTACTTC. Full variable domain (outside the CDR3, taken from reference TRBV2 and TRBJ2-4): EPEVTQTPSHQVTQMGQEVILRCVPISNHLYFYWYRQILGQKVEFLVSFYNNEISEKSEIFDDQFSVERPDGSNFTLKIRSTKLEDSAMYFCASSMVSLAKNIQYFGAGTRLSVL.

J is TRBJ2-1 and V is TRBV5-1; 11 bases fit TRBD2. From germline, CDR1 is SGHRS and CDR2 YFSETQ. This CDR3 comprises 14 residues. J lost 7 bases, V lost 4 bases, and 4 bases had no gene match. The CDR3 nucleotides read TGCGCCAGCAGCCTTAGCGGGAGGGGAAATGAGCAGTTCTTC. It encodes CASSLSGRGNEQFF.

The chain combines TRBV7-9 with TRBJ2-1; 12 bases line up with TRBD2. The junction had 10 bases not matched to a gene; V was cut back by 4 bases and J by 6 bases. This CDR3 region has 17 residues. Germline V gives CDR1 SEHNR, CDR2 FQNEAQ (reference sequence). The CDR3 nucleotides read TGTGCCAGCAGCTACGAATTTGGACTAGCGGGAACCAATGAGCAGTTCTTC. Residues: CASSYEFGLAGTNEQFF.

The rearrangement joins TRBV4-1 to TRBJ2-3; possible D gene TRBD1, 6 bases. From germline, CDR1 is MGHRA and CDR2 YSYEKL. Trimming pared 2 bases from V and 6 bases from J, leaving 18 bases between. The CDR3 is 16 residues long. Here the CDR3 reads CASSQPPGHGADTQYF. In nucleotides, the CDR3 is TGCGCCAGCAGCCAACCGCCGGGACACGGTGCGGATACGCAGTATTTT.

The V and J genes are TRBV12-3 or TRBV12-4 and TRBJ2-1; D uncertain. Between the trimmed V and J ends, which lost 2 bases and 0 bases, there was a span of 8 bases. The length of the CDR3 is 15 residues. CDR3 loop: CASSLIGPSYNEQFF. In nucleotides, the CDR3 is TGTGCCAGCAGTTTAATCGGGCCCTCCTACAATGAGCAGTTCTTC.

The chain combines TRBV9 with TRBJ2-1, with no clear D. The J call may be wrong; the DNA end is better matched by TRBJ2-7. From germline, CDR1 is SGDLS and CDR2 YYNGEE. CDR3 length: 15 residues. CDR3 DNA sequence: TGTGCCAGCAGCGTAGCGGCAGGAGCCTCCTACGAGCAGTACTTC. Its translation: CASSVAAGASYEQYF.

This chain connects TRBV20-1 to TRBJ1-5, with D possibly TRBD1 on 5 matching bases. CDR3 length: 13 amino acids. V gave up 3 bases and J gave up 5 bases, with 11 bases separating them. The germline gives CDR1 DFQATT, CDR2 SNEGSKA (reference sequence). The CDR3, as DNA: TGCAGTGCTAGTTCAGGGTACGATCAGCCCCAGCATTTT. Protein sequence: CSASSGYDQPQHF.

This clonotype showed up just once. Sequence at one end of the junction differs from germline and may be a read error. The CDR3 DNA follows: TGCGCCAGCAGCTTGAGGAGACTAGCGGGAGAAGCAGATATGCAGTATTTT. The encoded protein is CASSLRRLAGEADMQYF. V and J are TRBV5-1 and TRBJ2-3; 12 nucleotides agree with TRBD2. The length of the CDR3 is 17 residues. CDR1 and CDR2 (germline): SGHRS, YFSETQ.

This clonotype was detected only a few times. The J gene is TRBJ2-7, the V gene TRBV7-9, with D possibly matching TRBD1 (6 bases). V was clipped by 4 bases and J by 3 bases, with 13 bases between them. Germline CDR1 reads SEHNR; CDR2 reads FQNEAQ (reference sequence). The CDR3 length is 14 residues. The CDR3 sequence: CASSWKTGSYEQYF. As DNA, the CDR3 is TGTGCCAGCAGCTGGAAGACAGGAAGCTACGAGCAGTACTTC.

The chain combines TRBV18 with TRBJ2-3; D unclear. CDR3 length: 15 residues. Deletions cut 2 bases from V and 3 bases from J, with 12 bases between. CDR1 is KGHSH and CDR2 is LQKENI in the germline V gene. This chain's CDR3 is CASSPSGQETDTQYF. CDR3 nucleotide sequence: TGTGCCAGCTCACCATCGGGCCAGGAAACAGATACGCAGTATTTT.

The chain recombines TRBV28 with TRBJ2-3; D is unclear. The CDR3 covers 16 residues. The germline V and J ends were trimmed by 2 bases and 0 bases, with 12 bases remaining between them. Looked up from germline, CDR1 is MDHEN and CDR2 is SYDVKM. The CDR3 DNA reads as TGTGCCAGCAGTTTACCTCAGTTTGGGAGCACAGATACGCAGTATTTT. Translating gives CASSLPQFGSTDTQYF.

At least ten counts were recorded for this clonotype. The rearrangement uses TRBV10-3 and TRBJ2-5, with 9 bases that match TRBD1. The DNA end is a closer match to TRBJ2-7, so the J assignment may be wrong. CDR1 ENHRY and CDR2 SYGVKD come from the germline V gene. This CDR3 contains 16 residues. CDR3 DNA sequence: TGTGCCATCAGTGAGTCGGTCGGACAGGGGAGATTCGAGCAGTACTTC. This encodes CAISESVGQGRFEQYF.

This chain connects TRBV4-3 to TRBJ1-1; TRBD1 matches 8 bases. CDR3 length equals 18 residues. Germline V gene data show CDR1 as LGHNA and CDR2 as YSLEER. After removal of 0 bases from V and 3 bases from J, the junction contained 12 bases not matched to a gene. The CDR3 sequence: CASSQDLAGTGGHTEAFF. In DNA form, the CDR3 reads TGCGCCAGCAGCCAAGACTTAGCGGGGACAGGAGGCCACACTGAAGCTTTCTTT.

V and J are TRBV7-9 and TRBJ2-5; D not resolved. V lost 2 bases and J lost 4, with 8 bases in between. The CDR3 is 13 residues long. Germline assignment: CDR1 SEHNR and CDR2 FQNEAQ (reference sequence). CDR3 coding DNA: TGTGCCAGCAGCTTAACGTATTTAGAGACCCAGTACTTC. As protein: CASSLTYLETQYF. The full variable domain, in which reference TRBV7-9 and TRBJ2-5 provide the parts outside the CDR3, is DTGVSQNPRHKITKRGQNVTFRCDPISEHNRLYWYRQTLGQGPEFLTYFQNEAQLEKSRLLSDRFSAERPKGSFSTLEIQRTEQGDSAMYLCASSLTYLETQYFGPGTRLLVL.